The 8 T cell receptor beta chains below come from one sample, sequenced in a study of OX40 agonist ivuxolimab in advanced cancers. Here immunoSEQ multiplex PCR was the method, and the copy in TCRdb shows in-frame clones only, minus some. Here the sample spans 50,000 to 80,000 clones, about 83% being singletons. This material consisted of CD4+ or CD8+ T cells sorted from blood, taken in a trial of the OX40 agonist ivuxolimab. Receptors were obtained from an adult with an advanced solid tumor such as melanoma, head and neck, liver or kidney cancer.

J is TRBJ2-7 and V is TRBV21-1; whether TRBD2, the table's D call, matches the DNA was not checked. TRBV21-1 constitutes a pseudogene. This CDR3 contains 15 residues. The CDR3, as DNA: TGTGCCAGCAGCAAAGAGGCTAACGACTACGGCGAGCAGTACTTC. Encoded protein: CASSKEANDYGEQYF.

CDR3 coding DNA: TGTGCCAGCAGTTTCCAACTCACAGATACGCAGTATTTT. Its translation is CASSFQLTDTQYF. V and J are TRBV28 and TRBJ2-3; D remains ambiguous. Trimming removed 3 bases at V and 2 bases at J, with 6 bases between. CDR1 is MDHEN and CDR2 is SYDVKM in the germline V gene. This CDR3 comprises 13 residues.

The J gene is TRBJ1-2, the V gene TRBV5-4; TRBD1 matches at 7 bases. V shed 4 bases, J shed 7 bases, and the junction held 10 bases outside the gene matches. CDR3 length equals 14 residues. Per the germline V gene, CDR1 is SGHNT and CDR2 is YYREEE (reference sequence). This CDR3 is CASSRGTAGFGYTF. Written as DNA, the CDR3 is TGTGCCAGCAGCCGCGGGACAGCGGGCTTTGGCTACACCTTC.

The CDR3 here is CSVGAHGEQYF. CDR3 sequence (DNA): TGCAGCGTGGGAGCCCACGGCGAGCAGTACTTC. The V call is TRBV29-1, the J call TRBJ2-7, with D tentatively TRBD2 (5 bases). Trimming took off 6 bases at V and 6 bases at J, with 12 bases between the two ends. Germline CDR1 is SQVTM and CDR2 is ANQGSEA. The CDR3 length is 11 residues.

The CDR3, as DNA: TGTGCCAGCAGTCCAGGGACAGAGAAGAACACTGAAGCTTTCTTT. Protein: CASSPGTEKNTEAFF. This chain links TRBV27 with TRBJ1-1; 7 nucleotides align to TRBD1. Germline-derived CDR1 and CDR2 are MNHEY and SMNVEV (reference sequence). The CDR3 is made up of 15 amino acids. With 5 bases clipped from V and 1 base from J, the junction kept 7 bases outside the gene matches.

This clone occurred once. The rearrangement joins TRBV28 to TRBJ1-3; D remains ambiguous. Trimming cost V 8 bases and J 0 bases, with 14 bases left between them. Per germline, CDR1 MDHEN and CDR2 SYDVKM. There are 15 residues in the CDR3. Written as DNA, the CDR3 is TGTGCCAGCTTGGAAGGGCCGAGCTCTGGAAACACCATATATTTT. Translating gives CASLEGPSSGNTIYF.

The CDR3 sequence is CASSLTEGYGYTF. DNA for the CDR3: TGTGCCAGCAGCTTAACGGAGGGCTATGGCTACACCTTC. J is TRBJ1-2 and V is TRBV7-3; D is ambiguous. Per germline, CDR1 SGHTA and CDR2 FQGTGA. With 0 bases removed from V and 4 bases from J, the gap between germline ends came to 6 bases. The CDR3 has 13 residues.

The chain links TRBV6-5 to TRBJ1-2, with 7 bases fitting TRBD1. V dropped 5 bases and J dropped 6; count of bases not matched to a gene: 12. The germline V gene encodes CDR1 MNHEY and CDR2 SVGAGI. The CDR3 covers 15 residues. Here the CDR3 reads CASSRTGTFLDGYTF. The CDR3, as DNA: TGTGCCAGCAGTAGGACAGGAACCTTCCTAGATGGCTACACCTTC.